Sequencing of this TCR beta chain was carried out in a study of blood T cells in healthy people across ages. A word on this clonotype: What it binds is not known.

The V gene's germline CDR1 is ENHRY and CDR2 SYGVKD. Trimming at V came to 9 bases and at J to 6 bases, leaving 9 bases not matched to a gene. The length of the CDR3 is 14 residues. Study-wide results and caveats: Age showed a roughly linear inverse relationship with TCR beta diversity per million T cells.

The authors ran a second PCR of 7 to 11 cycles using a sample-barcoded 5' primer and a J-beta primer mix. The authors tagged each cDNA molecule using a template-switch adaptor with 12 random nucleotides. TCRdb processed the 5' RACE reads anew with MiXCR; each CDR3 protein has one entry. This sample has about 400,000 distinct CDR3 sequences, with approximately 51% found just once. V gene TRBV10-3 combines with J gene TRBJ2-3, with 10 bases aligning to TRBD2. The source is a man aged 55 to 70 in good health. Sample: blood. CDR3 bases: TGTGCCATAAGGGCTAGCGGGAGCGTCGATACGCAGTATTTT. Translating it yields CAIRASGSVDTQYF.